The source of this T cell receptor (beta chain) is a study of cytomegalovirus exposure and HLA in healthy donors (dated by TCRdb to 2016 to 2017). Concerning the study at large: An earlier analysis of approximately 640 of the donors reported approximately 270 Gb of sequence data and roughly 100 million unique TCR beta sequences from about 179 million T cells. The genetic ancestry cluster associated with self-reported Caucasian donors included over 65% of the roughly 400 genotyped donors. Every repertoire in the discovery cohort had been generated on one and the same sequencing platform. To predict cytomegalovirus infection status, the study brought together high-throughput TCR immunosequencing, statistical association of individual TCRs with disease status, and machine learning. Using immunosequencing, the study profiled T cell repertoires from 666 subjects and related those repertoires to cytomegalovirus serostatus. An early release that covered 640 HLA-typed donors contained 300 to 350 gigabases of sequencing data and 70 million to 100 million unique TCR sequences. Roughly 5 DR-DQ haplotypes were handled as single units for association and clustering, since linkage in the cohort was strong. The aim of the study was to test whether cataloging public T cell receptors could identify signatures of past pathogen exposure. Among around 400 genotyped donors of the cohort, an average of roughly 230,000 unique TCR beta nucleotide sequences was sequenced per donor, of which about 18% were non-productive. Typing coverage varied by locus: roughly 629-640 donors for A, B, C, DRB1 and DQB1; roughly 560 for DQA1; 600 to 610 for DPA1; about 450 for DPB1. An earlier analysis of roughly 600 of the donors used high-throughput TCR beta sequencing to judge whether each TCR beta V gene segment behaved as functional or pseudogenic. HLA typing included class I and class II loci at four-digit resolution. Along with the roughly 710-subject first cohort, a separate validation cohort of about 110 different subjects was used. The later analysis used no new phenotypic data to find candidate immune exposures, relying instead on TCR beta sequences and their occurrence across donors. In a later genetic analysis, genome-wide SNP genotypes for about three fifths of the roughly 670 donors were used, and that subset was treated as a discovery cohort. A later analysis re-analyzed previously published TCR beta repertoires from about 600 donors and added high-resolution HLA genotyping to study TCR occurrence patterns. Donor age, sex, ethnicity and CMV serostatus were compiled together with the repertoire data. General conclusions and limits of the study: Correlated functional status among segregating V segments might reflect linkage disequilibrium, but an unknown experimental factor could not be ruled out. A later analysis reported that several top co-occurrence clusters appeared linked to parvovirus B19, influenza, CMV and Epstein-Barr virus. Some IMGT-functional V segments, including TRBV6-2 and TRBV6-3, could not be told apart with the 87-base-pair reads, so those segments were excluded. A later analysis found that most CMV-associated TCR beta chains appeared HLA-restricted, with HLA associations seemingly driven largely by CMV exposure. Because some donors lacked HLA typing at each locus, the association tests relied only on the typed subset. Cytomegalovirus status was reported to be diagnosed by the classifier with high specificity and sensitivity in both the original and validation cohorts. A further reported finding was that TCR beta sequences accurately predicted the HLA-A and HLA-B alleles for most subjects in the first cohort. A group of highly shared sequence variants was considered likely to be a technical artifact of the sequencing pipeline. At a false discovery rate of 0.05, a later analysis linked approximately 18,000 TCR beta sequences to specific HLA alleles. The only immune exposure information available for the cohort was CMV serostatus. In this cohort, only TCR beta chains were sequenced, and detectable features were limited by the absence of alpha or paired-chain data. Across donors, most TCR sequences were observed very rarely, whereas some public TCRs were present in many individuals. The authors suggested that the approach could potentially be extended to other disease states and immunological phenotypes. An association between a missense DCLRE1C variant and V-gene and J-gene trimming of TCR beta chains was found in a later genetic analysis and replicated in an independent cohort. Broadly in line with IMGT annotations, most TCR beta V segments showed up in productive rearrangements about 90% or about 30% of the time in an earlier analysis of approximately 640 of the donors. A later genetic analysis reported fewer N-insertions in productive TCRs among donors in an Asian-associated ancestry cluster than the roughly 670-donor mean. In vitro tests confirmed that a few of the cytomegalovirus-associated TCR beta chains recognize cytomegalovirus antigens. The study listed 164 TCR beta chains as associated with cytomegalovirus. Over 15 rarely observed V segments, including chromosome 9 orphons, were excluded from the earlier analysis of about 500 of the donors because counts were too low. A later analysis found that HLA-associated TCR beta chains were more clonally expanded and had lower generation probabilities than equally common non-associated chains. When HLA alleles, especially DR and DQ, strongly co-occurred, attributing TCR associations to individual alleles was difficult. In a later analysis, the rate of TCR association differed among HLA loci, with DRB1 alleles having the most associated TCRs and HLA-C alleles having the fewest. The presence/absence analyses assumed that sequencing depth was roughly uniform across donors, and that assumption may not be true.

The cohort comprised around 700 healthy bone marrow donors. At the time of sampling, all cohort members were nominally healthy, though unrecorded immune exposures were likely present. The donor tested CMV seronegative, placing the donor among the 352 seronegative members of the cohort. Every donor gave a peripheral blood sample, and the peripheral blood mononuclear cells from that sample were used for TCR beta sequencing. Genomic DNA extraction from the blood cell samples was performed with the Qiagen DNeasy Blood Extraction Kit. Libraries were prepared through the immunoSEQ multiplex PCR assay. The multiplex PCR relied on a mix of 60 forward primers for TCR Vbeta segments and 13 reverse primers for TCR Jbeta segments. Amplification of the CDR3 region of rearranged TCR beta genes was performed with a multiplex PCR assay on genomic DNA. On the Illumina HiSeq System, the amplified TCR beta libraries were sequenced as 87-base-pair reads. Per the source publication's procedure: Across the 500 to 750 repertoires, a later analysis counted tens of millions of unique TCR beta chains, roughly 11 million of which were shared by at least two donors. Raw reads were error-corrected and collapsed into unique sequences by a nearest-neighbor algorithm in which closely related sequences were merged to remove PCR and sequencing errors. To assign V, D and J gene segments, CDR3 sequences were aligned to IMGT reference sequences. For a sequence to be retained, a match of at least six nucleotides was required to both a V gene segment and a J gene segment. Rearrangements were classified as productive when the CDR3 lacked stop codons and remained in frame with V and J, and all other rearrangements were classified as non-productive. Following IMGT convention, CDR3 was defined as the stretch from the second conserved V-encoded cysteine to the conserved J-encoded phenylalanine. The earlier analysis of about 530 of the donors excluded any sequence lacking an unambiguous match to a single V gene segment. An earlier analysis of over 450 of the donors classified V segments as functional when productive rearrangements were above 56.7% and as segregating when the standard deviation between donors was above 5%. To diagnose cytomegalovirus status from the catalog of TCR beta chain sequences, a statistical classification framework was built. A later analysis assigned V and J genes by comparing TCR nucleotide sequences with IMGT/GENE-DB human TR gene sequences. In a later analysis, CDR3 sequences and most-parsimonious VDJ recombination scenarios were assigned using the TCRdist pipeline. In a later analysis, each TCR beta chain was defined by its CDR3 amino acid sequence together with its V-gene family, and reads lacking a unique V-gene family were excluded. As a way to deal with suspected cross-contamination and a sequencing artifact, a later analysis dropped 450 to 700 nucleotide sequences that were highly shared and had low generation probability. In a later analysis, a clonal expansion index was calculated for each public chain from normalized within-repertoire ranks of inferred template counts. A later analysis computed generation probabilities with a VDJ recombination model fitted to out-of-frame rearrangements, and checked the results against IGoR. In a later analysis, hypergeometric tests were used to score TCR-TCR, TCR-HLA and TCR-CMV co-occurrence, with a repertoire-size bias correction applied to TCR pairs. In a later analysis, false discovery rates were estimated by permuting HLA or CMV assignments 20 times. In a later analysis, co-occurring TCRs were grouped using DBSCAN, and TCRdist sequence similarity was added for clustering within HLA-allele-positive subsets. Repertoires with fewer than 30,000 or more than 120,000 public chains, plus five repertoires with anomalous nucleotide sharing, were excluded from co-occurrence clustering. TCRdb holds this immuneACCESS table with in-frame rearrangements only. Some clones are missing; in checked studies, unresolved V genes explain under half, and the rest has no known cause. For V, J and clone size, that table is used; D and trimming come from the DNA. The sample table lists over 110,000 clones, 75% to 85% of them with a count of one. The ten largest clones add up to 3.1% of the sample.

This clone was recorded once. Its antigen is not yet known. Per-base quality was not reported, and no clone a single base away is much larger than it. The CDR3 has 13 amino acids, counting the end cysteine and phenylalanine. This entry keeps only the CDR3 DNA: 39 bases, framed from base 1. CDR1 and CDR2 are read off the germline V gene (reference sequence) as GTSNPN and SVGIG. V sheds 0 bases and J sheds 4 bases, leaving 9 bases between their ends. Sequenced material: PBMCs. This sequence uses TRBV30 and TRBJ1-2, with no D gene named confidently. This TCR derives from a female donor in good health and CMV-seronegative. The CDR3 corresponds to CAWSVLGSYGYTF. Read as DNA, the sequence is TGTGCCTGGAGTGTACTGGGCAGCTATGGCTACACCTTC.